One and the same sample provided the 8 T cell receptor beta chains below, sequenced in a study of OX40 agonist ivuxolimab in advanced cancers. Only in-frame clones appear in the TCRdb table, and some are missing; sequencing was by immunoSEQ multiplex PCR. The table shows 85,000 or so clones, with approximately 83% occurring only once. This specimen consisted of CD4+ or CD8+ T cells sorted from blood, obtained in a trial of the OX40 agonist ivuxolimab. The source of these receptors is an adult with an advanced solid tumor such as melanoma, head and neck, liver or kidney cancer.

The J gene is TRBJ1-4, the V gene TRBV2, with D hard to call. V lost 7 bases to trimming and J lost 8 bases, with 14 bases between them. The CDR3 runs 13 residues. The germline V gene encodes CDR1 SNHLY and CDR2 FYNNEI. DNA of the CDR3: TGTGCCAGCACCCCCGGCGAATACGAAAAACTGTTTTTT. Its translation is CASTPGEYEKLFF.

This clone was counted between two and nine times. As DNA, the CDR3 is TGTGCCAGTAGTTTCCGGACAGGGAACTATGGCTACACCTTC. Translation gives CASSFRTGNYGYTF. The chain is built from TRBV19 and TRBJ1-2; 8 nucleotides agree with TRBD1. Germline V CDR1 and CDR2: LNHDA, SQIVND (reference sequence). Trimming took 5 bases from V and 2 from J; bases not matched to a gene: 4. The CDR3 length is 14 residues.

This sequence joins TRBV5-1 and TRBJ1-2, with D hard to call. Trimming pared 2 bases from V and 2 bases from J, leaving 10 bases between. Germline V gives CDR1 SGHRS, CDR2 YFSETQ. The CDR3 is 14 amino acids. CDR3 sequence (DNA): TGCGCCAGCAGCTTTCAGTCCTTAAACTATGGCTACACCTTC. Protein: CASSFQSLNYGYTF.

The chain combines TRBV7-2 with TRBJ1-2, with TRBD1 matching 11 bases. The CDR3 totals 17 residues. V shed 6 bases, J shed 1 base, and the junction held 10 bases outside the gene matches. Germline CDR1 SGHTA, CDR2 FQGNSA. CDR3 in DNA: TGTGCCAGCAGTCCAGGACAGGGGGCTTTGGGTAACTATGGCTACACCTTC. This codes for CASSPGQGALGNYGYTF. The entire variable domain, with the rest obtained from reference TRBV7-2 and TRBJ1-2, is as follows: GAGVSQSPSNKVTEKGKDVELRCDPISGHTALYWYRQSLGQGLEFLIYFQGNSAPDKSGLPSDRFSAERTGGSVSTLTIQRTQQEDSAVYLCASSPGQGALGNYGYTFGSGTRLTVV.

In its sample, this clone was seen once. The V call is TRBV30, the J call TRBJ2-7, with a tentative D call TRBD1 (6 bases). This CDR3 comprises 15 residues. Germline V gene sequence: CDR1 GTSNPN, CDR2 SVGIG (reference sequence). V was cut by 2 bases and J by 3 bases, with 17 bases left in between. CDR3 in DNA: TGTGCCTGGAGTTCACGGACAGCCCAGCTCTACGAGCAGTACTTC. It is translated as CAWSSRTAQLYEQYF.

The V call is TRBV11-2, the J call TRBJ2-2; 12 bases fit TRBD1. CDR3 size: 15 residues. Germline CDR1 and CDR2: SGHAT and FQNNGV. V lost 6 bases to trimming and J lost 7 bases; unmatched junction nucleotides: 6. The chain's CDR3 is CASSRDRGLGGELFF. The DNA of the CDR3 is TGTGCCAGCAGTCGGGACAGGGGGCTGGGCGGGGAGCTGTTTTTT.

This chain's CDR3 is CASSIKRTVNEKLFF. The CDR3 coding sequence is TGTGCCAGTAGTATAAAACGGACAGTTAATGAAAAACTGTTTTTT. The chain couples TRBV19 to TRBJ1-4; D is perhaps TRBD1 (6 bases). The CDR3 length is 15 residues. CDR1 LNHDA and CDR2 SQIVND come from the germline V gene (reference sequence). Trimming pared 2 bases from V and 4 bases from J, leaving 11 bases between.

The chain links TRBV15 to TRBJ1-5; D unresolved. The V end lost 4 bases, the J end lost 9 bases, and 10 bases lay between the germline ends. The germline V gene encodes CDR1 LNHNV and CDR2 YYDKDF (reference sequence). There are 12 residues in the CDR3. This chain's CDR3 is CATSKGFLPQHF. As DNA, the CDR3 is TGTGCCACCAGCAAGGGATTCCTGCCCCAGCATTTT.